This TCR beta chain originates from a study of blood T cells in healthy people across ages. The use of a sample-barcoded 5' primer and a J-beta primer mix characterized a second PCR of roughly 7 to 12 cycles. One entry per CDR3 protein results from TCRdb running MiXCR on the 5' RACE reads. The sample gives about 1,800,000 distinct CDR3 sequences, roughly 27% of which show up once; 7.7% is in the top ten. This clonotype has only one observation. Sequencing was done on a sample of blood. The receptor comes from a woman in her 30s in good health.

DNA of the CDR3: TGTGCCAGCAGCCAATCCCGGGGACTGACGCACCGTACGCAGTATTTT. This gives the protein CASSQSRGLTHRTQYF. This chain links TRBV3-1 with TRBJ2-3; TRBD2 might be the D (6 bases). Trimming cost V 2 bases and J 8 bases, with 20 bases left between them. Germline CDR1 and CDR2: LGHDT and YNNKEL (reference sequence). CDR3 length: 16 amino acids.